The 14 T cell receptor beta chains in this list originate from one sample, sequenced in a study of control samples from healthy donors and cancer patients (dated by TCRdb to 2019 to 2021). Library preparation used the immunoSEQ multiplex PCR assay. Here the immuneACCESS table is served through TCRdb, limited to in-frame sequences with V and J called. Missing clones are a known gap in these copies; in checked studies unresolved V genes cover under half, and the rest lacks a known reason. For this sample the table gives 55,000 to 85,000 clones, of which 80% to 90% were detected only once. Around 2.3% of the sample belongs to the ten largest clones. The sample was PBMCs. These receptors all come from a woman aged 45-65 years with head and neck cancer.

The chain recombines TRBV19 with TRBJ2-6, with TRBD1 identical over 8 bases. CDR3 length equals 15 residues. Per germline, CDR1 LNHDA and CDR2 SQIVND (reference sequence). V lost 8 bases to trimming and J lost 2 bases; unmatched junction nucleotides: 5. The CDR3 coding sequence is TGTGCCAGTCGGGACAGGACAGCTGGGGCCAACGTCCTGACTTTC. Translation: CASRDRTAGANVLTF.

This clone was seen only a few times. The chain carries TRBV30 and TRBJ1-1, with D perhaps matching TRBD1 (5 bases). Trimming took off 1 base at V and 0 bases at J, with 12 bases between the two ends. The CDR3 covers 15 residues. Germline V gives CDR1 GTSNPN, CDR2 SVGIG (reference sequence). CDR3 amino acids: CAWSDRGGMNTEAFF. The CDR3 nucleotides are TGTGCCTGGAGTGATAGGGGCGGGATGAACACTGAAGCTTTCTTT.

The rearrangement joins TRBV5-1 to TRBJ2-7; 11 bases agree with TRBD2. CDR3 length: 15 amino acids. CDR1 and CDR2 from the germline V gene are SGHRS and YFSETQ. V lost 2 bases to trimming and J lost 3 bases; unmatched junction nucleotides: 4. Written as DNA, the CDR3 is TGCGCCAGCAGCTTAAGTAGCGGGGGGGGCTACGAGCAGTACTTC. This translates into CASSLSSGGGYEQYF.

This clone was seen only a few times. The chain combines TRBV6-2 or TRBV6-3 with TRBJ1-1; TRBD1 is a possible D gene (5 bases). Trimming stripped 5 bases from V and 10 bases from J, with 14 bases between. There are 12 residues in the CDR3. The germline V gene encodes CDR1 MNHEY and CDR2 SVGEGT. CDR3 sequence (DNA): TGTGCCAGCAGTAACGTGAGGGGATCAGCTTTCTTT. Translating it yields CASSNVRGSAFF.

The CDR3 is CASSAASRGNTGELFF. The DNA of the CDR3 is TGTGCCAGCAGCGCTGCCTCTCGCGGGAACACCGGGGAGCTGTTTTTT. The chain uses TRBV7-8 and TRBJ2-2; D is unresolved. Looked up from germline, CDR1 is SGHVS and CDR2 is FQNEAQ. This CDR3 contains 16 residues. V lost 5 bases, J lost 1 base, and 14 bases lay in between.

The chain couples TRBV7-9 to TRBJ2-7; D is possibly TRBD1 (5 bases). The CDR3 is 15 amino acids. Germline CDR1 reads SEHNR; CDR2 reads FQNEAQ (reference sequence). The V gene lost 0 bases and the J gene lost 3 bases, with 12 bases spanning the gap. In DNA, the CDR3 is TGTGCCAGCAGCTTAGCCGGAGACAGTGACTACGAGCAGTACTTC. Translating gives CASSLAGDSDYEQYF.

V and J are TRBV2 and TRBJ1-1; D gene unclear. V lost 6 bases, J lost 1 base, and 9 bases lay in between. The CDR3 contains 13 residues. Germline V gene lookup returns CDR1 SNHLY and CDR2 FYNNEI. The CDR3 loop reads CASRYSWNTEAFF. The CDR3 nucleotides are TGTGCCAGCAGGTACAGCTGGAACACTGAAGCTTTCTTT.

The rearrangement uses TRBV7-2 and TRBJ2-1; the D is unclear. CDR1 SGHTA and CDR2 FQGNSA come from the germline V gene. V lost 1 base, J lost 15 bases, and 16 bases lay in between. This CDR3 contains 13 residues. CDR3 DNA: TGTGCCAGCAGCTTAGGAGTCCCTAGTACAGCGTTCTTC. It specifies CASSLGVPSTAFF.

V and J are TRBV19 and TRBJ2-2; possibly TRBD2 for D (5 bases). From germline, CDR1 is LNHDA and CDR2 SQIVND (reference sequence). With 3 bases removed from V and 8 bases from J, the gap between germline ends came to 7 bases. The CDR3 length is 12 residues. The CDR3 region has the DNA TGTGCCAGTAGTATTAGCGCTGGGGAGCTGTTTTTT. This gives the protein CASSISAGELFF.

As concerns this clone: A read error may account for a junction end that differs from germline. Other DNA sequences of this sample code for an identical CDR3. This sequence joins TRBV5-4 and TRBJ1-4, with D unresolved. The CDR3 spans 14 residues. Germline loops: CDR1 SGHNT, CDR2 YYREEE (reference sequence). The CDR3 sequence: CASSLGGANEKLFF. The CDR3 region has the DNA TGTGCTAGCAGCCTAGGTGGGGCTAATGAAAAACTGTTTTTT.

J is TRBJ1-4 and V is TRBV5-5; D ambiguous. Trimming left V 0 bases short and J 2 bases short, with 11 bases between. The CDR3 consists of 16 residues. Germline-derived CDR1 and CDR2 are SGHKS and YYEKEE (reference sequence). The CDR3 reads CASSLGPFATNEKLFF. The CDR3 nucleotides are TGTGCCAGCAGCTTGGGCCCTTTCGCGACTAATGAAAAACTGTTTTTT.

The rearrangement joins TRBV4-1 to TRBJ2-5; 7 bases agree with TRBD1. Per germline, CDR1 MGHRA and CDR2 YSYEKL. The CDR3 extends over 15 amino acids. V lost 1 base to trimming and J lost 4 bases; unmatched junction nucleotides: 6. CDR3 loop: CASSQVGTDVETQYF. The CDR3 DNA sequence: TGCGCCAGCAGCCAAGTGGGGACAGATGTAGAGACCCAGTACTTC.

The chain combines TRBV30 with TRBJ2-7; D call uncertain. This CDR3 has 12 amino acids. The germline V gene has CDR1 GTSNPN and CDR2 SVGIG (reference sequence). The V and J ends lost 1 base and 3 bases respectively, with 7 bases between them. CDR3 in amino acids: CAWSAVSYEQYF. The CDR3 DNA follows: TGTGCCTGGAGTGCCGTGAGCTACGAGCAGTACTTC. The entire variable domain, with the rest obtained from reference TRBV30 and TRBJ2-7, is as follows: SQTIHQWPATLVQPVGSPLSLECTVEGTSNPNLYWYRQAAGRGLQLLFYSVGIGQISSEVPQNLSASRPQDRQFILSSKKLLLSDSGFYLCAWSAVSYEQYFGPGTRLTVT.

There are a few counts of this clone. The rearrangement links TRBV7-9 to TRBJ1-5; 7 bases align to TRBD1. The CDR3 sequence is 17 residues long. From germline, CDR1 is SEHNR and CDR2 FQNEAQ (reference sequence). V lost 7 bases, J lost 4 bases, and 16 bases stayed unmatched. The DNA for the CDR3 is TGTGCCAGCACCCCCGAACCGCGCCGGGACAGTAATCAGCCCCAGCATTTT. Protein product: CASTPEPRRDSNQPQHF.